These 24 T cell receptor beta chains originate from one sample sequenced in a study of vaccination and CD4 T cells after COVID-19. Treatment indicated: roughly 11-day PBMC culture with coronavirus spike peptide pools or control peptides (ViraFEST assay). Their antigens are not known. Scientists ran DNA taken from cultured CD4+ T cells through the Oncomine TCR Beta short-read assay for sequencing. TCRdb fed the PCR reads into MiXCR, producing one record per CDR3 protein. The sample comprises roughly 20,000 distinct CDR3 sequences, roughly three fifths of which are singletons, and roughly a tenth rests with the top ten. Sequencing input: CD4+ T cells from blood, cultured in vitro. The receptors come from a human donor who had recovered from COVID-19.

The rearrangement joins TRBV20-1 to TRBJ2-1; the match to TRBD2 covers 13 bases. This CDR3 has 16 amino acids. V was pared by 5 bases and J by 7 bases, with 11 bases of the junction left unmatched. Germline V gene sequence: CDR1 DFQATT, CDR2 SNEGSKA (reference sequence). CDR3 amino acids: CSARGLAGEVVNEQFF. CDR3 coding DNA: TGCAGTGCTCGCGGACTAGCGGGAGAAGTGGTAAATGAGCAGTTCTTC.

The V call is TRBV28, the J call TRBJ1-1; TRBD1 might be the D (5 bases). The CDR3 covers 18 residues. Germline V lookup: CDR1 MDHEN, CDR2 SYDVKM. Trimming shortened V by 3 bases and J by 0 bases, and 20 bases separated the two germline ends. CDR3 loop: CASSLSGGAVRMNTEAFF. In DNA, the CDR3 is TGTGCCAGCAGTTTGAGTGGTGGGGCAGTTAGGATGAACACTGAAGCTTTCTTT.

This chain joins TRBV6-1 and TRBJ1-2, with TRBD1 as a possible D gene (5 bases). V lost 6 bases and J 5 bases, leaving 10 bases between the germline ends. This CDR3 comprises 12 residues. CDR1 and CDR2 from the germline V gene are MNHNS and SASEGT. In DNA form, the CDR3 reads TGTGCCAGCAGCCGGGACGGTTATGGCTACACCTTC. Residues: CASSRDGYGYTF.

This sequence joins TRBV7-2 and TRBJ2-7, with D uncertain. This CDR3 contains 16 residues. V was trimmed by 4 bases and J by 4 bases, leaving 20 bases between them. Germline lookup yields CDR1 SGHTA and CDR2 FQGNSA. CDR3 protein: CASSSTPGSSMYEQYF. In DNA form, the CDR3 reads TGTGCCAGCAGCTCGACTCCCGGGTCCTCTATGTACGAGCAGTACTTC.

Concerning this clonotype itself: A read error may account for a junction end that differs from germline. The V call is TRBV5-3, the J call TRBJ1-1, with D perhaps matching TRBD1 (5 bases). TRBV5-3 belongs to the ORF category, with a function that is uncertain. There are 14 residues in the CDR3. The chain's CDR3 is CASSLSRVNTEAFF. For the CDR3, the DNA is TGTGCCAGCAGCTTGAGCAGGGTGAACACTGAAGCTTTCTTT.

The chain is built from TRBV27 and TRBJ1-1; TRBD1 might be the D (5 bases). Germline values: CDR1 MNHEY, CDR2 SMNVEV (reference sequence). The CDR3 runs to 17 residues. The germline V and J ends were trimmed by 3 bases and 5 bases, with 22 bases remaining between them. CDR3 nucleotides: TGTGCCAGCAGTTTTCTGTACTTGGGGGAGAAAGGGACTGAAGCTTTCTTT. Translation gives CASSFLYLGEKGTEAFF.

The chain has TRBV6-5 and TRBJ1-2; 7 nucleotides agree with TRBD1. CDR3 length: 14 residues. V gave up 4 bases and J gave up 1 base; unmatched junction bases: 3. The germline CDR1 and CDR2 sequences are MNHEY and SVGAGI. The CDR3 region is CASSSAGGNYGYTF. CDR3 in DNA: TGTGCCAGCAGTTCGGCAGGGGGTAACTATGGCTACACCTTC.

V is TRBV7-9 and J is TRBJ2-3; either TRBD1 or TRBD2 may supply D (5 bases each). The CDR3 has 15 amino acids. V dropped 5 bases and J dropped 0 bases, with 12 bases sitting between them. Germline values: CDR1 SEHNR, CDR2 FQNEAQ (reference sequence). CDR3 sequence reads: CASSDRGTSTDTQYF. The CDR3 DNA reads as TGTGCCAGCAGCGACCGGGGCACTAGCACAGATACGCAGTATTTT.

CDR3 residues: CSARVRLAGANEQFF. The CDR3 bases are TGCAGTGCTAGAGTACGACTAGCGGGAGCGAATGAGCAGTTCTTC. The chain joins TRBV20-1 to TRBJ2-1, with TRBD2 matching over 12 bases. The trim removed 1 base at V and 7 bases at J, leaving 5 bases unmatched. Germline V gene lookup returns CDR1 DFQATT and CDR2 SNEGSKA (reference sequence). This CDR3 region has 15 residues.

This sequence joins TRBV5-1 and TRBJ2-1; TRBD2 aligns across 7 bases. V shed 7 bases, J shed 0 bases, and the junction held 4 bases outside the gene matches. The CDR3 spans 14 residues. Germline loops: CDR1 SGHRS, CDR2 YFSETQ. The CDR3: CASGLDRSYNEQFF. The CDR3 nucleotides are TGCGCCAGCGGACTAGATCGCTCCTACAATGAGCAGTTCTTC.

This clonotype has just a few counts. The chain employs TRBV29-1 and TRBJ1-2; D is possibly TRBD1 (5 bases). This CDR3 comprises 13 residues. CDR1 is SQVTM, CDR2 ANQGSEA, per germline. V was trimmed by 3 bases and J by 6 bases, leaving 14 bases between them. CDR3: CSVDTGTQDGYTF. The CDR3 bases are TGCAGCGTTGATACCGGGACGCAAGATGGCTACACCTTC.

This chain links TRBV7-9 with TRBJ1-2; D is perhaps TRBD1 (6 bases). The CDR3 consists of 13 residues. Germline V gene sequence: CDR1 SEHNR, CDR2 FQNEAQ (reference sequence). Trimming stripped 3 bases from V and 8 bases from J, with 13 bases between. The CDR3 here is CASSLQGQRGYTF. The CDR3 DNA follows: TGTGCCAGCAGCTTGCAGGGACAACGAGGCTACACCTTC.

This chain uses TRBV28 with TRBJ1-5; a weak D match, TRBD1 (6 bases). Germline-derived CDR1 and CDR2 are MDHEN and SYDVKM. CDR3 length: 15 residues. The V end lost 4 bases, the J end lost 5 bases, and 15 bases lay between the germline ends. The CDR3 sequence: CASSSPGGADQPQHF. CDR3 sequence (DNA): TGTGCCAGCAGTTCCCCCGGGGGGGCTGATCAGCCCCAGCATTTT.

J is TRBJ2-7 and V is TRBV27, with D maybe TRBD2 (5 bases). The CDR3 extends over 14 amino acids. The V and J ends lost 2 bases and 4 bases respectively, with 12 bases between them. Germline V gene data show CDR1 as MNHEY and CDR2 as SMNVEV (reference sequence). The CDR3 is CASSLRGRGYEQYF. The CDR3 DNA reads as TGTGCCAGCAGTTTAAGAGGCAGAGGGTACGAGCAGTACTTC.

CDR3 residues: CASSQGKGQYF. The CDR3 DNA reads as TGTGCCAGCAGCCAAGGGAAGGGGCAGTACTTC. The chain has TRBV14 and TRBJ2-7; D is unresolved. The CDR3 spans 11 residues. Trimming cost V 1 base and J 9 bases, with 7 bases left between them. Looked up from germline, CDR1 is SGHDN and CDR2 is FVKESK.

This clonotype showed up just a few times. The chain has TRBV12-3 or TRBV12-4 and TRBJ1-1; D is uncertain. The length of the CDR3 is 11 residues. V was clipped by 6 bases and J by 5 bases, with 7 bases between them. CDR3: CASSHGTEAFF. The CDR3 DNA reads TGTGCCAGCAGCCATGGTACTGAAGCTTTCTTT.

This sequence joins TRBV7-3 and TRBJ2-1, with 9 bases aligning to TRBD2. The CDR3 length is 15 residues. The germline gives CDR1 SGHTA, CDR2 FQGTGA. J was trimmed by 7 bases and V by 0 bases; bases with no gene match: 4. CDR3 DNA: TGTGCCAGCAGCTTAACAGCGGGAGGTATTAATGAGCAGTTCTTC. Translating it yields CASSLTAGGINEQFF.

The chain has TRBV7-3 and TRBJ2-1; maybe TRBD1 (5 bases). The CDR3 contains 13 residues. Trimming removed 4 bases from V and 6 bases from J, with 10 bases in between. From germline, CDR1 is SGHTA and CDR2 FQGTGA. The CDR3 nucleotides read TGTGCCAGCAGCTCGACAGCCACCAATGAGCAGTTCTTC. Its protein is CASSSTATNEQFF.

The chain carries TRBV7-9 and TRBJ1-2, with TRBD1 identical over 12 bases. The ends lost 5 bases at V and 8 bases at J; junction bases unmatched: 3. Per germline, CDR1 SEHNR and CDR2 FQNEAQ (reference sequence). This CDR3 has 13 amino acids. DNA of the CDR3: TGTGCCAGCAGCCCGGGACAGGGGGCCGGCTACACCTTC. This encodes CASSPGQGAGYTF.

As DNA, the CDR3 is TGTGCCAGCAGTTTAGTCTTCCAGCCCCAGCATTTT. This encodes CASSLVFQPQHF. The V gene is TRBV28, the J gene TRBJ1-5, with D unclear. The CDR3 contains 12 residues. Trimming took 2 bases from V and 7 from J, leaving 6 bases between them. In germline, CDR1 is MDHEN, CDR2 SYDVKM. The entire variable domain, with the rest obtained from reference TRBV28 and TRBJ1-5, is as follows: DVKVTQSSRYLVKRTGEKVFLECVQDMDHENMFWYRQDPGLGLRLIYFSYDVKMKEKGDIPEGYSVSREKKERFSLILESASTNQTSMYLCASSLVFQPQHFGDGTRLSIL.

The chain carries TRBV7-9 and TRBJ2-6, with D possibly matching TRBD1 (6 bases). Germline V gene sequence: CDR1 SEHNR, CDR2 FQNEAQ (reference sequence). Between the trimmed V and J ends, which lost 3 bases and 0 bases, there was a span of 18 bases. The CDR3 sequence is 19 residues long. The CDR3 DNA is TGTGCCAGCAGCTTTTCCCGGACAGCTGGGTTCTCTGGGGCCAACGTCCTGACTTTC. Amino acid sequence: CASSFSRTAGFSGANVLTF.

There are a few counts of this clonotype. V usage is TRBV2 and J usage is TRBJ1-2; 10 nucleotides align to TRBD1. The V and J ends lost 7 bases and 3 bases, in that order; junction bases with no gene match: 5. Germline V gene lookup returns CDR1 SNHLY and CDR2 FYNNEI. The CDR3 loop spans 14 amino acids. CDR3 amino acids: CASIPGQGDYGYTF. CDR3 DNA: TGTGCCAGCATTCCCGGACAGGGGGACTATGGCTACACCTTC.

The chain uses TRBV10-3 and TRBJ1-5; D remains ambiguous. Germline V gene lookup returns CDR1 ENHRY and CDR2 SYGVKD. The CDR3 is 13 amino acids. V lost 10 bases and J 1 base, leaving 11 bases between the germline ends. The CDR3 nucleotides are TGTGCCAGTAGGACGACAAGCAATCAGCCCCAGCATTTT. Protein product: CASRTTSNQPQHF.

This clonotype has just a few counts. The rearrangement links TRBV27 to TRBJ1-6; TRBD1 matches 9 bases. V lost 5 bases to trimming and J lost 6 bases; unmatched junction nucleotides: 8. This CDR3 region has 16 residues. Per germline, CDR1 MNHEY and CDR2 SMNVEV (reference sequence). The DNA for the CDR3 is TGTGCCAGCAGTCGCTCTCCGACAGGGGGTAATTCACCCCTCCACTTT. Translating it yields CASSRSPTGGNSPLHF.